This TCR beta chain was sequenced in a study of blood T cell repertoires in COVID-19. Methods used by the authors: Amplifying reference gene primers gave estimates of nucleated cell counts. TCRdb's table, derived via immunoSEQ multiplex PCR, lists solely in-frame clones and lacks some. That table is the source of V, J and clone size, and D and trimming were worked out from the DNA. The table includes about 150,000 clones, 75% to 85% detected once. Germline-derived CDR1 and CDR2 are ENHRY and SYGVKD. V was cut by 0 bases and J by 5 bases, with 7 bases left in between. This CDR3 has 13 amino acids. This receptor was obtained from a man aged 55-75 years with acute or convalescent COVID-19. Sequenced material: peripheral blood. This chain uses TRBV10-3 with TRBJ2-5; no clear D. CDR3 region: CAISESEVETQYF. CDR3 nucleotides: TGTGCCATCAGTGAGTCTGAGGTGGAGACCCAGTACTTC.